This T cell receptor beta chain appears in the sequencing data of a study of shared clonotypes between healthy human individuals. Study-wide background: Three plates were used per donor for CD4 naive, three for CD4 memory, two for CD8 naive and one for CD8 memory.

This clone has a single count. Its matching antigen is unknown. Data came from immunoSEQ multiplex PCR; TCRdb stores just in-frame clones and leaves some out. Of roughly 2.5 million clones listed, over 85% were seen once; the top ten hold around 0.14%. Whole-study results and caveats: The authors sampled blood alone, and tissue repertoires likely differ.

V lost 8 bases to trimming and J lost 4 bases, with 11 bases between them. Germline CDR1 is MNHNS and CDR2 is SASEGT. The CDR3 runs to 12 residues. The sequence came from a man aged 18-30 years in good health. The sample taken for sequencing was naive CD4+ T cells sorted from blood. Subset noted: CD45RA+ positively selected. This sequence joins TRBV6-1 and TRBJ1-1; maybe TRBD1 (5 bases). CDR3 residues: CASQGVGTEAFF. The DNA of the CDR3 is TGTGCCAGCCAGGGCGTCGGCACTGAAGCTTTCTTT.